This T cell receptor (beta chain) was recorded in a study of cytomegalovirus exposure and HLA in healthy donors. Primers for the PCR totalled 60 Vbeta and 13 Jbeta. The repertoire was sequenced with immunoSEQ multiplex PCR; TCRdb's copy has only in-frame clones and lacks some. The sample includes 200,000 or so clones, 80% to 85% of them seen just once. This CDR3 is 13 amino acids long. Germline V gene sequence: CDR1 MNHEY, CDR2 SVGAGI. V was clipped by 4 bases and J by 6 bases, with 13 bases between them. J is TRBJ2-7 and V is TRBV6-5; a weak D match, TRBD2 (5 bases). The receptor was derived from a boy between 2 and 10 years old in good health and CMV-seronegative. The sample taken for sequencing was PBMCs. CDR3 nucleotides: TGTGCCAGCAGTTCGTCGTTAGAGGGCGAGCAGTACTTC. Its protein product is CASSSSLEGEQYF.